One sample yielded the 20 T cell receptor beta chains listed below, sequenced in a study of blood T cell repertoires in COVID-19 (TCRdb year 2020). Preparation of the library involved the immunoSEQ multiplex PCR assay. What TCRdb holds here is the immuneACCESS table cut down to in-frame rearrangements. Part of the clones is not present; checked against another copy, under half of the missing clones reflect an unresolved V gene, and the others are unexplained. Across this sample there are roughly 88,000 clones, with roughly 80% seen only once. The ten most abundant clones make up around 16% of the sample. The sample comprised peripheral blood. The receptors come from a woman aged 80 or older with acute or convalescent COVID-19.

J is TRBJ2-7 and V is TRBV6-2 or TRBV6-3, with 10 nucleotides matching TRBD2. The J segment lost 0 bases and the V segment lost 7 bases, leaving 3 bases of the junction unmatched. The CDR3 is made up of 14 amino acids. Germline CDR1 MNHEY, CDR2 SVGEGT. The CDR3 spells CASTPSGGSYEQYF. In DNA, the CDR3 is TGTGCCAGCACCCCTAGCGGGGGCTCCTACGAGCAGTACTTC.

The genes are TRBV11-3 and TRBJ1-6; D may be TRBD1 (5 bases). V was pared by 5 bases and J by 13 bases, with 18 bases between. There are 14 residues in the CDR3. Germline V gene lookup returns CDR1 SGHNT and CDR2 YENEEA. Here the CDR3 reads CASSPGGSLYPLHF. CDR3 in DNA: TGTGCCAGCAGCCCCGGGGGGAGCCTCTATCCCCTCCACTTT.

The V call is TRBV5-6, the J call TRBJ1-6; TRBD1 agrees at 8 bases. Germline CDR1 is SGHDT and CDR2 is YYEEEE. J lost 0 bases, V lost 5 bases, and 10 bases had no gene match. This CDR3 region has 18 residues. CDR3 residues: CASSNRQGLGSYNSPLHF. The CDR3, as DNA: TGTGCCAGCAGTAACCGACAGGGGTTGGGCTCCTATAATTCACCCCTCCACTTT.

The chain joins TRBV7-3 to TRBJ2-2; 7 nucleotides agree with TRBD1. V lost 2 bases, J lost 0 bases, and 3 bases stayed unmatched. CDR3 size: 16 residues. Germline CDR1 SGHTA, CDR2 FQGTGA. The CDR3 DNA sequence: TGTGCCAGCAGCTTATTAGGGACAGCGAACACCGGGGAGCTGTTTTTT. Amino acid sequence: CASSLLGTANTGELFF.

The chain joins TRBV15 to TRBJ1-5, with unresolved D. Germline values: CDR1 LNHNV, CDR2 YYDKDF (reference sequence). This CDR3 is 15 amino acids long. Trimming left V 1 base short and J 0 bases short, with 7 bases between. For the CDR3, the DNA is TGTGCCACCAGCAGAGGCGATTCTAGCAATCAGCCCCAGCATTTT. This translates into CATSRGDSSNQPQHF.

This clone has just a few counts. The V call is TRBV5-1, the J call TRBJ1-2; tentatively, D is TRBD1 (5 bases). This CDR3 has 16 residues. Germline V gives CDR1 SGHRS, CDR2 YFSETQ. V was pared by 1 base and J by 7 bases, with 20 bases between. CDR3 sequence (DNA): TGCGCCAGCAGCTTGACCAACGGAGGGGTCGGGGTTGGCTACACCTTC. Its protein product is CASSLTNGGVGVGYTF.

This chain joins TRBV30 and TRBJ1-1; D remains ambiguous. This CDR3 is built from 13 residues. The germline V and J ends were trimmed by 3 bases and 0 bases, with 8 bases remaining between them. The germline V gene encodes CDR1 GTSNPN and CDR2 SVGIG (reference sequence). The CDR3 sequence: CAWSLNLNTEAFF. The CDR3 nucleotides read TGTGCCTGGAGCCTTAACTTGAACACTGAAGCTTTCTTT.

This clone showed up just a few times. This sequence joins TRBV10-2 and TRBJ1-1, with TRBD1 identical over 10 bases. Looked up from germline, CDR1 is WSHSY and CDR2 is SAAADI. V trimming: 6 bases; J trimming: 5 bases; junction bases outside the gene matches: 9. There are 15 residues in the CDR3. The CDR3 protein is CASSQDRGARTEAFF. The CDR3 DNA is TGCGCCAGCAGCCAGGACAGGGGGGCCAGGACTGAAGCTTTCTTT.

J is TRBJ2-7 and V is TRBV6-6, with TRBD1 identical over 7 bases. Germline CDR1 MNHNY, CDR2 SVGAGI (reference sequence). There are 13 residues in the CDR3. J gave up 6 bases and V 4 bases, and 6 bases lay outside the gene matches. The CDR3 DNA is TGTGCCAGCAGTTTTAGACAGGGCGGCGAGCAGTACTTC. Encoded protein: CASSFRQGGEQYF.

This chain uses TRBV14 with TRBJ1-3; D gene ambiguous. CDR3 length: 12 amino acids. Germline CDR1 and CDR2: SGHDN and FVKESK. Deletions cut 3 bases from V and 8 bases from J, with 8 bases between. CDR3 residues: CASSHSGDTIYF. The DNA for the CDR3 is TGTGCCAGCAGCCATTCCGGGGACACCATATATTTT. The full variable domain, rest sourced from reference TRBV14 and TRBJ1-3, is EAGVTQFPSHSVIEKGQTVTLRCDPISGHDNLYWYRRVMGKEIKFLLHFVKESKQDESGMPNNRFLAERTGGTYSTLKVQPAELEDSGVYFCASSHSGDTIYFGEGSWLTVV.

The V and J genes are TRBV2 and TRBJ1-2; a possible D gene is TRBD1 (6 bases). CDR1 and CDR2 (germline): SNHLY, FYNNEI. The CDR3 sequence is 13 residues long. The V end was cut by 6 bases, the J end by 6 bases, with 14 bases between. The CDR3 nucleotides read TGTGCCAGCAGAGGGGGGGAAGTGGATGGCTACACCTTC. Translation: CASRGGEVDGYTF.

V usage is TRBV30 and J usage is TRBJ1-1; D is uncertain. This CDR3 region has 11 residues. The V gene lost 4 bases and the J gene lost 5 bases, with 8 bases spanning the gap. Germline loops: CDR1 GTSNPN, CDR2 SVGIG (reference sequence). CDR3 region: CAWTSGTEAFF. CDR3 DNA: TGTGCCTGGACCTCCGGGACTGAAGCTTTCTTT. The variable domain in full, completed from reference TRBV30 and TRBJ1-1, reads SQTIHQWPATLVQPVGSPLSLECTVEGTSNPNLYWYRQAAGRGLQLLFYSVGIGQISSEVPQNLSASRPQDRQFILSSKKLLLSDSGFYLCAWTSGTEAFFGQGTRLTVV.

This clone showed up just once. The V call is TRBV27, the J call TRBJ2-1; 13 nucleotides match TRBD2. Losses at the gene ends were 2 bases for V and 0 bases for J; bases not matched to a gene: 7. Per germline, CDR1 MNHEY and CDR2 SMNVEV (reference sequence). The CDR3 totals 19 residues. CDR3 sequence: CASSLRTSGGASSYNEQFF. CDR3 DNA sequence: TGTGCCAGCAGTTTAAGAACTAGCGGGGGGGCTAGCTCCTACAATGAGCAGTTCTTC.

This clone was observed a single time. The CDR3, as DNA: TGTGCCAGCAGAGAAGAAAACAGGGGGTACGGCTACACCTTC. Residues: CASREENRGYGYTF. The chain recombines TRBV28 with TRBJ1-2; TRBD1 matches 8 bases. CDR1 is MDHEN and CDR2 is SYDVKM in the germline V gene. Germline trimming cut 6 bases from V and 8 bases from J; bases unmatched to any gene: 11. The CDR3 extends over 14 amino acids.

CDR3 bases: TGTGCCAGCAGCTTGTCCCTAGCGCCAGATACGCAGTATTTT. This codes for CASSLSLAPDTQYF. This rearrangement joins TRBV5-4 to TRBJ2-3; possible D gene TRBD2, 6 bases. The V and J ends lost 1 base and 4 bases respectively, with 10 bases between them. Germline V gene lookup returns CDR1 SGHNT and CDR2 YYREEE (reference sequence). CDR3 length: 14 residues.

V usage is TRBV2 and J usage is TRBJ1-1, with D uncertain. The CDR3 is 12 residues long. V gave up 6 bases and J gave up 5 bases, with 10 bases separating them. The germline V gene encodes CDR1 SNHLY and CDR2 FYNNEI. CDR3 residues: CASSLVETEAFF. CDR3 coding DNA: TGTGCCAGCAGCCTAGTGGAAACTGAAGCTTTCTTT.

The chain uses TRBV6-5 and TRBJ2-6; D is unclear. With 6 bases removed from V and 4 bases from J, the gap between germline ends came to 7 bases. The CDR3 consists of 13 residues. Germline V lookup: CDR1 MNHEY, CDR2 SVGAGI. The CDR3: CASRAVGANVLTF. Here the CDR3 DNA reads TGTGCCAGCAGGGCCGTGGGGGCCAACGTCCTGACTTTC.

Worth noting for this clone: Sequence at one end of the junction differs from germline and may be a read error. The genes are TRBV28 and TRBJ1-6; D is possibly TRBD1 (6 bases). The CDR3 covers 18 residues. Per the germline V gene, CDR1 is MDHEN and CDR2 is SYDVKM. The CDR3 sequence is CASSPTWGTGTGNSPLHF. In DNA form, the CDR3 reads TGTGCCAGCAGTCCTACATGGGGTACAGGGACGGGAAATTCGCCCCTCCACTTT.

This clone was picked up a small number of times. V is TRBV6-2 or TRBV6-3 and J is TRBJ2-3; 9 nucleotides align to TRBD2. This CDR3 has 17 amino acids. Germline assignment: CDR1 MNHEY and CDR2 SVGEGT. Unmatched junction bases numbered 11, after V lost 3 bases and J lost 4 bases. The CDR3: CASSYSLAGFSPDTQYF. The CDR3 nucleotides are TGTGCCAGCAGTTATTCGCTAGCGGGATTTAGTCCAGATACGCAGTATTTT.

The rearrangement links TRBV4-1 to TRBJ2-3, with D unresolved. Germline CDR1 and CDR2: MGHRA and YSYEKL. This CDR3 spans 14 amino acids. V shed 3 bases and J shed 0 bases, with 7 bases lying between them. In DNA, the CDR3 is TGCGCCAGCAGCCAGTCCCTCAGCACAGATACGCAGTATTTT. Amino acids: CASSQSLSTDTQYF.